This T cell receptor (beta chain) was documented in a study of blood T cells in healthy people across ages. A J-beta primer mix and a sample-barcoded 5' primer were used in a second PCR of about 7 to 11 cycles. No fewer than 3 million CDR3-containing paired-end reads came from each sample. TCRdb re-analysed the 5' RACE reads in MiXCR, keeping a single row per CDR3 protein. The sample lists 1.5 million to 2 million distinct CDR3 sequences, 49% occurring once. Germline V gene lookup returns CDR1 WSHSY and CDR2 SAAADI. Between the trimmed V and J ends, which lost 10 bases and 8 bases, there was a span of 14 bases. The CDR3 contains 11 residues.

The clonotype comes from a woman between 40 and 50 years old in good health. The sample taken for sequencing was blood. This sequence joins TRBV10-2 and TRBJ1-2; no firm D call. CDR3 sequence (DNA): TGCGCCACCCATGGATTGTCGGGCTACACCTTC. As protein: CATHGLSGYTF.